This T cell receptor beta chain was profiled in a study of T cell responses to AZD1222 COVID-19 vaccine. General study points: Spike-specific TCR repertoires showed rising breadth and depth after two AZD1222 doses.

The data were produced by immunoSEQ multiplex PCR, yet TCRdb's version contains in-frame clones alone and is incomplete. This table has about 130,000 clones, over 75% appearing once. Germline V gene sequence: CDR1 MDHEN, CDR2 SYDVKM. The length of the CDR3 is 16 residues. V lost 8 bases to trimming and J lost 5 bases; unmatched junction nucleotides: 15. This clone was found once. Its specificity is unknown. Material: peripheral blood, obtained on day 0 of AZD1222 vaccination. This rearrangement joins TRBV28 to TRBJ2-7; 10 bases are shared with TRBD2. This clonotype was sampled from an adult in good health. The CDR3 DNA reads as TGTGCCAGCCCGCCCTCCGGTGAGCGGGGGGGCGACGAGCAGTACTTC. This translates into CASPPSGERGGDEQYF.